This T cell receptor (beta chain) was retrieved from a study of shared clonotypes between healthy human individuals. Points from the study as a whole: The four-donor shared clonotypes exceeded non-shared clonotypes in generation probability, with non-shared ones scoring lower.

A word on this clone: Its antigen is currently unknown.

Trimming took off 0 bases at V and 9 bases at J, with 3 bases between the two ends. Germline-derived CDR1 and CDR2 are MNHEY and SVGAGI. The CDR3 extends over 11 amino acids. Donors were healthy HIV-negative adults without recently reported acute infections or vaccinations. Libraries were prepared by immunoSEQ multiplex PCR; TCRdb keeps only in-frame clonotypes and omits some of them. The top ten clones hold more than 0.9% of a sample with over a million clones, roughly 96% of them seen once. This chain links TRBV6-5 with TRBJ2-1; unclear D gene. The TCR was taken from a man in his thirties or forties in good health. Material for sequencing was naive CD4+ T cells sorted from blood. Subset described: CD45RA+ positively selected. CDR3 sequence reads: CASSYSFEQFF. Here the CDR3 DNA reads TGTGCCAGCAGTTACTCCTTTGAGCAGTTCTTC.